This TCR beta chain was sequenced for a study of cytomegalovirus exposure and HLA in healthy donors. This clone was detected once. This CDR3 comprises 16 residues. The junction had 7 bases not matched to a gene; V was cut back by 4 bases and J by 2 bases. Germline assignment: CDR1 SGHTA and CDR2 FQGNSA. The PCR made use of 60 Vbeta and 13 Jbeta primers. Clones were sequenced by immunoSEQ multiplex PCR, and TCRdb holds only the in-frame ones, with some missing. The sample shows over 75,000 clones, about three quarters of them seen only once. The chain uses TRBV7-2 and TRBJ2-3, with 9 bases matching TRBD1. The sequence was obtained from a man in his sixties in good health and CMV-seropositive. Sequenced material: PBMCs. The CDR3 region has the DNA TGTGCCAGCAGCTATGCACAGGGGGCGTACACAGATACGCAGTATTTT. As protein: CASSYAQGAYTDTQYF.